This T cell receptor beta chain was captured in a study of T cells in Graves' hyperthyroidism and ophthalmopathy. Study results and limitations: Also found in blood were most expanded thyroid clonotypes above 0.001.

V shed 1 base and J 4 bases; nucleotides not matched to a gene: 8. The CDR3 is made up of 17 amino acids. In germline, CDR1 is SNHLY, CDR2 FYNNEI. Points on this clonotype: Its matching antigen is unknown.

The investigators amplified TCR beta CDR3 regions from RNA transcripts. Researchers ran a first-round RT-PCR on the TCR CDR3 using the HTBI primer set. A single record per CDR3 protein comes from TCRdb applying MiXCR to the multiplex PCR reads. The table includes about 260,000 distinct CDR3 sequences, around 22% detected once. Patients having uncontrolled infection, another autoimmune disease, pregnancy or lactation were not included. The source of this sequence is a man between 25 and 39 years old with Graves' ophthalmopathy. Sequenced input: blood. This chain uses TRBV2 with TRBJ2-1; 9 nucleotides line up with TRBD2. The CDR3 DNA sequence: TGTGCCAGCAGTGAAGTAGCGGCTAGCGGGACATACAATGAGCAGTTCTTC. Its translation is CASSEVAASGTYNEQFF. Complete variable domain (other parts from reference TRBV2 and TRBJ2-1): EPEVTQTPSHQVTQMGQEVILRCVPISNHLYFYWYRQILGQKVEFLVSFYNNEISEKSEIFDDQFSVERPDGSNFTLKIRSTKLEDSAMYFCASSEVAASGTYNEQFFGPGTRLTVL.